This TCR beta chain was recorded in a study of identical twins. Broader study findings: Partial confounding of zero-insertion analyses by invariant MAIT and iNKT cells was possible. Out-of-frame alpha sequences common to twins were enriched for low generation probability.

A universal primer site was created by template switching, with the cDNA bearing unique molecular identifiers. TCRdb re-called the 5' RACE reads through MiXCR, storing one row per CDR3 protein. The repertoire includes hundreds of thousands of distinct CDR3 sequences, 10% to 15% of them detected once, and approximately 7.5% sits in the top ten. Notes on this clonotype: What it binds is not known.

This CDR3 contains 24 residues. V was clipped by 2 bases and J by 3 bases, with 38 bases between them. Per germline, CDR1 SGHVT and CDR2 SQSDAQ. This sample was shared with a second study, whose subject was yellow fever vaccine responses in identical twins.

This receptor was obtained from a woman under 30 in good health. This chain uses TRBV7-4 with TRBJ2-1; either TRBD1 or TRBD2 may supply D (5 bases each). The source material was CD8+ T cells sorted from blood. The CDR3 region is CASSLLPGRGPGPENPGHYNEQFF. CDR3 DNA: TGTGCCAGCAGCTTACTCCCAGGGAGAGGGCCCGGCCCAGAGAACCCCGGCCACTACAATGAGCAGTTCTTC. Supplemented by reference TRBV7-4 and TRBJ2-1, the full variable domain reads GAGVSQSPRYKVAKRGRDVALRCDSISGHVTLYWYRQTLGQGSEVLTYSQSDAQRDKSGRPSGRFSAERPERSVSTLKIQRTEQGDSAVYLCASSLLPGRGPGPENPGHYNEQFFGPGTRLTVL.